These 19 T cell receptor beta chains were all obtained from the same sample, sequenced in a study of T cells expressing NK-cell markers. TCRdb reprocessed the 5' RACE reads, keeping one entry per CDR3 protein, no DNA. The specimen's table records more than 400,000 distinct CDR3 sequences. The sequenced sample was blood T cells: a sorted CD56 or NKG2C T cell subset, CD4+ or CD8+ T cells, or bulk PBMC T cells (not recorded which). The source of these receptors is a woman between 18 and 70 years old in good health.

CDR3 loop: CAISVDGERQPQHF. V and J are TRBV10-3 and TRBJ1-5; TCRdb lists TRBD1, though no DNA is available to test this call. This CDR3 has 14 residues. Germline V gives CDR1 ENHRY, CDR2 SYGVKD.

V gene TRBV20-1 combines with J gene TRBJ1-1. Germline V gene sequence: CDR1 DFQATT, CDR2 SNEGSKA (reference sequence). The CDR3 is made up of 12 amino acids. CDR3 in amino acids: CSASLAGTEAFF.

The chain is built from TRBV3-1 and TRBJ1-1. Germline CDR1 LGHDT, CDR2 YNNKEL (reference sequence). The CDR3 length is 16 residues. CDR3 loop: CASSPPRQGRNTEAFF. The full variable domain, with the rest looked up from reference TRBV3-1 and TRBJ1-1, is DTAVSQTPKYLVTQMGNDKSIKCEQNLGHDTMYWYKQDSKKFLKIMFSYNNKELIINETVPNRFSPKSPDKAHLNLHINSLELGDSAVYFCASSPPRQGRNTEAFFGQGTRLTVV.

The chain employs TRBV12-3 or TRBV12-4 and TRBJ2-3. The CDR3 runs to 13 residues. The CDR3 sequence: CASSFRAPDTQYF.

CDR3 sequence reads: CASSLRGPGTEAFF. The V and J genes are TRBV5-1 and TRBJ1-1; the D call from TCRdb, TRBD1, cannot be confirmed without DNA. There are 14 residues in the CDR3. Germline values: CDR1 SGHRS, CDR2 YFSETQ.

CDR3 region: CASSFARDEGYTF. This chain uses TRBV5-1 with TRBJ1-2. The germline V gene has CDR1 SGHRS and CDR2 YFSETQ. The CDR3 has 13 amino acids.

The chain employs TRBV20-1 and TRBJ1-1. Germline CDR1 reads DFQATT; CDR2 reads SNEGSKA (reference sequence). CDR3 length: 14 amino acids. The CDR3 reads CSARQGLMNTEAFF.

The CDR3 region is CATRLGSGANVLTF. The rearrangement joins TRBV24-1 to TRBJ2-6. Germline CDR1 reads KGHDR; CDR2 reads SFDVKD. This CDR3 spans 14 amino acids.

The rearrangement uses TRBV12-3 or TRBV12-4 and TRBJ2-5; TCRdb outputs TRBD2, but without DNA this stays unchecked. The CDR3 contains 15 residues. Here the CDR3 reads CASSLTSGRQETQYF.

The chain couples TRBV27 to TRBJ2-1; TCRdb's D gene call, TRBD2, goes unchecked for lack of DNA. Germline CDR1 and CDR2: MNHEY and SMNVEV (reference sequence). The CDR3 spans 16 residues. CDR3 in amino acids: CASSLDLAGVPNEQFF.

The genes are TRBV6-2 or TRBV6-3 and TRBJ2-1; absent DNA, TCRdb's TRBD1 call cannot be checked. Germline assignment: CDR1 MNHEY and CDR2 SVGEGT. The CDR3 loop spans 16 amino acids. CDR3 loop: CASSYLGTGGYNEQFF.

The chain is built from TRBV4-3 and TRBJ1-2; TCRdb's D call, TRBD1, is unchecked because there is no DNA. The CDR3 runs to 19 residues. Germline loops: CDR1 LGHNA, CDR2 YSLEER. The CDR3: CASSQAVPAGEWGSYGYTF.

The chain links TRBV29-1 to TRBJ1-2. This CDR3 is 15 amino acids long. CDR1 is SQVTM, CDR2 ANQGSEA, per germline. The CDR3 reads CSVVSSYGHLGGYTF.

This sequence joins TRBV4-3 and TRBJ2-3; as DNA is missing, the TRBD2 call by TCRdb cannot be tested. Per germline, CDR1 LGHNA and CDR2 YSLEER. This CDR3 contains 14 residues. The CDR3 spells CASSPRSPPDTQYF.

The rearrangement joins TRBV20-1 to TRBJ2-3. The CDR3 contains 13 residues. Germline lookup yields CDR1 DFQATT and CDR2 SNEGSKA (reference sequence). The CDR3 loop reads CSASSPLADTQYF.

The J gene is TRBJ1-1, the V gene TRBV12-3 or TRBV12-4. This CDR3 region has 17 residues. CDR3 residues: CASSSPRASIGDTEAFF.

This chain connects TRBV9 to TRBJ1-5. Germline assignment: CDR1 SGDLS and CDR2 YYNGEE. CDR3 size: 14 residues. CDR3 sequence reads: CASSVEASNQPQHF.

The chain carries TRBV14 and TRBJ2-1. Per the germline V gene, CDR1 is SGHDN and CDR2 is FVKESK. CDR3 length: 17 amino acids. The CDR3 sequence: CASSPIWGIGAHNEQFF.

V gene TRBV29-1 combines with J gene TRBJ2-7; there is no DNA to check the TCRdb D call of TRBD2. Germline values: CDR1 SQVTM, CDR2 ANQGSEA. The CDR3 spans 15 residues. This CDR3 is CSVDSQPGAPYEQYF.